The rows below give T cell receptor beta chains drawn from one sample of a study of blood T cell repertoires in COVID-19. Assay: immunoSEQ multiplex PCR; the TCRdb copy retains only in-frame clones and omits some. The data contain some 41,000 clones, 91% of them singletons. Sequences were obtained from peripheral blood. The receptors shown here come from a young woman in a cohort sampled during active COVID-19. Each CDR3 is given with its conserved first and last residue. The order of the fields is CDR3 length, D gene, J gene, clone size, V gene, CDR3 DNA, CDR3 protein. D genes are given only for firm matches. Clone size appears in some rows only: once, few, many, or a class for an expanded clone.

length: 20
D: TRBD1
J: TRBJ1-2
size: NA
V: TRBV28
DNA: TGTGCCAGCAGTTTGTATTTTGGGGGACAGGGGAATTTTCGGACGGGTGGCTACACCTTC
CDR3: CASSLYFGGQGNFRTGGYTF

length: 18
D: NA
J: TRBJ2-3
size: NA
V: TRBV4-3
DNA: TGCGCCAGCAGCCAAGACAATAGGGGCAGTAAACGCACAGATACGCAGTATTTT
CDR3: CASSQDNRGSKRTDTQYF

length: 15
D: TRBD1
J: TRBJ2-7
size: few
V: TRBV7-9
DNA: TGTGCCAGCAGCCTACGGGACAGGGGTGCCTACGAGCAGTACTTC
CDR3: CASSLRDRGAYEQYF

length: 13
D: NA
J: TRBJ2-5
size: NA
V: TRBV6-5
DNA: TGTGCCAGCAGTCTAAGGCGGAAAGAGACCCAGTACTTC
CDR3: CASSLRRKETQYF

length: 15
D: TRBD1
J: TRBJ1-6
size: NA
V: TRBV19
DNA: TGTGCCAGTAGTACATGGGGACAGGGCAATTCACCCCTCCACTTT
CDR3: CASSTWGQGNSPLHF

length: 18
D: TRBD2
J: TRBJ2-5
size: NA
V: TRBV24-1
DNA: TGTGCCACCAGTGTTAACCAACCCGGACTAGCGGGAGGGGAGACCCAGTACTTC
CDR3: CATSVNQPGLAGGETQYF

length: 13
D: NA
J: TRBJ1-1
size: NA
V: TRBV29-1
DNA: TGCAGCGTTAGGACAGTCGGGTCTACTGAAGCTTTCTTT
CDR3: CSVRTVGSTEAFF

length: 14
D: TRBD1
J: TRBJ1-2
size: NA
V: TRBV25-1
DNA: TGTGCCAGCAGCCTGGGACAGGGTAACTATGGCTACACCTTC
CDR3: CASSLGQGNYGYTF

length: 19
D: TRBD1
J: TRBJ1-1
size: NA
V: TRBV6-1
DNA: TGTGCCAGCAGAGAATTTGGGACAGGGGGCGCGAGGAGAAGAACTGAAGCTTTCTTT
CDR3: CASREFGTGGARRRTEAFF

length: 17
D: TRBD2
J: TRBJ2-3
size: NA
V: TRBV6-6
DNA: TGTGCCAGCAGTCCCTCTGTGGCGGGAGTCAGCACAGATACGCAGTATTTT
CDR3: CASSPSVAGVSTDTQYF

length: 13
D: NA
J: TRBJ1-5
size: once
V: TRBV6-5
DNA: TGTGCCAGCAGTTACTCGACTTATCAGCCCCAGCATTTT
CDR3: CASSYSTYQPQHF

length: 16
D: TRBD2
J: TRBJ2-1
size: NA
V: TRBV30
DNA: TGTGCCTGGAGTAAGACTAGCGGGAGAAGCTACAATGAGCAGTTCTTC
CDR3: CAWSKTSGRSYNEQFF

length: 11
D: NA
J: TRBJ1-1
size: NA
V: TRBV29-1
DNA: TGCAGCTCCGACAGAAACACTGAAGCTTTCTTT
CDR3: CSSDRNTEAFF

length: 15
D: TRBD2
J: TRBJ2-1
size: NA
V: TRBV2
DNA: TGTGCCAGCAGTGAAAAGGGACTAGCAATTTATGAGCAGTTCTTC
CDR3: CASSEKGLAIYEQFF

length: 15
D: TRBD1
J: TRBJ2-1
size: NA
V: TRBV6-5
DNA: TGTGCCAGCAGTTCCCCGGCAGGGGGCAAAAATGAGCAGTTCTTC
CDR3: CASSSPAGGKNEQFF

length: 13
D: NA
J: TRBJ1-1
size: NA
V: TRBV19
DNA: TGTGCCAGTAGATCAGGGGCCAGGACTGAAGCTTTCTTT
CDR3: CASRSGARTEAFF

length: 15
D: TRBD1
J: TRBJ2-7
size: NA
V: TRBV27
DNA: TGTGCCAGCAGTCTCGCCAGGACAGGGGGATACGAGCAGTACTTC
CDR3: CASSLARTGGYEQYF

length: 16
D: NA
J: TRBJ2-6
size: NA
V: TRBV7-2
DNA: TGTGCCAGCAGCCCAGAGCAGGGATCTGGGGCCAACGTCCTGACTTTC
CDR3: CASSPEQGSGANVLTF

length: 13
D: TRBD2
J: TRBJ2-3
size: NA
V: TRBV28
DNA: TGTGCCAGCACAACTAGCGGGGACGATACGCAGTATTTT
CDR3: CASTTSGDDTQYF

length: 17
D: NA
J: TRBJ1-2
size: NA
V: TRBV21-1
DNA: TGTGCCAGCAGCATCGTGGGTGGCGGGAAACCTAACTATGGCTACACCTTC
CDR3: CASSIVGGGKPNYGYTF

length: 12
D: NA
J: TRBJ1-4
size: NA
V: TRBV20-1
DNA: TGCAGTGCTAGTTACAGGAATGAAAAACTGTTTTTT
CDR3: CSASYRNEKLFF

length: 14
D: TRBD1
J: TRBJ1-1
size: NA
V: TRBV25-1
DNA: TGTGCCAGCAGCCTTACCGGGACAGGGGCTGAGGCTTTCTTT
CDR3: CASSLTGTGAEAFF

length: 12
D: NA
J: TRBJ1-4
size: NA
V: TRBV28
DNA: TGTGCCAGCAGTTCCGACAGGGAAAAACTGTTTTTT
CDR3: CASSSDREKLFF

length: 16
D: TRBD1
J: TRBJ2-5
size: NA
V: TRBV10-3
DNA: TGTGCCATCAGTGAGCCCGGGACAGGCATAGGGGAGACCCAGTACTTC
CDR3: CAISEPGTGIGETQYF

length: 16
D: NA
J: TRBJ2-3
size: NA
V: TRBV11-1
DNA: TGTGCCAGCAGCTTAGGGGACTGGGTTAGGACAGATACGCAGTATTTT
CDR3: CASSLGDWVRTDTQYF

length: 14
D: TRBD1
J: TRBJ2-7
size: NA
V: TRBV3-1/TRBV3-2
DNA: TGTGCCAGCAGCTACCCGGGACAGGGACGCGAGCAGTACTTC
CDR3: CASSYPGQGREQYF

length: 14
D: TRBD1
J: TRBJ2-7
size: NA
V: TRBV16
DNA: TGTGCCAGCAGCCAAGGGACAGGGGGCTACGAGCAGTACTTC
CDR3: CASSQGTGGYEQYF

length: 17
D: TRBD2
J: TRBJ2-3
size: NA
V: TRBV4-2
DNA: TGTGCCAGCAGCCAATTTAGCGGGACGGCCCGCACAGATACGCAGTATTTT
CDR3: CASSQFSGTARTDTQYF

length: 16
D: TRBD2
J: TRBJ2-2
size: NA
V: TRBV28
DNA: TGTGCCAGCAGTTCCGGCGCGGGAGGGCGAACCGGGGAGCTGTTTTTT
CDR3: CASSSGAGGRTGELFF

length: 16
D: TRBD1
J: TRBJ1-2
size: NA
V: TRBV19
DNA: TGTGCCAGTAGTATGGGAGCGGGACAGGGGTTATTGGGCTACACCTTC
CDR3: CASSMGAGQGLLGYTF

length: 14
D: NA
J: TRBJ2-7
size: NA
V: TRBV5-4
DNA: TGTGCCAGCAGTACTACAGGGAGCTCCTACGAGCAGTACTTC
CDR3: CASSTTGSSYEQYF

length: 14
D: NA
J: TRBJ2-1
size: NA
V: TRBV10-2
DNA: TGCGCCAGCAGTGTACAGGGCTCGAGCGCTGAGCAGTTCTTC
CDR3: CASSVQGSSAEQFF

length: 13
D: NA
J: TRBJ1-1
size: medium-sized
V: TRBV30
DNA: TGTGCCTGGTCCCGGGGGGGTAATGGTGAAGCTTTCTTT
CDR3: CAWSRGGNGEAFF

length: 15
D: TRBD2
J: TRBJ2-5
size: NA
V: TRBV27
DNA: TGTGCCAGCACCCAGCTAGCGGGGGGCCAAGAGACCCAGTACTTC
CDR3: CASTQLAGGQETQYF

length: 15
D: NA
J: TRBJ2-1
size: few
V: TRBV6-1
DNA: TGTGCCAGCAGTGAAGAGGATGCTAGCGTATACGAGCAGTTCTTC
CDR3: CASSEEDASVYEQFF

length: 16
D: NA
J: TRBJ1-3
size: NA
V: TRBV9
DNA: TGTGCCAGCAGCGTAGAGGCCAGGGCTTCTGGAAACACCATATATTTT
CDR3: CASSVEARASGNTIYF

length: 15
D: TRBD2
J: TRBJ2-1
size: NA
V: TRBV7-8
DNA: TGTGCCAGCAGCAGCCGAGGAGCGGGGTACAATGAGCAGTTCTTC
CDR3: CASSSRGAGYNEQFF

length: 16
D: TRBD1
J: TRBJ2-2
size: NA
V: TRBV24-1
DNA: TGTGCCACCAGAGGACAGGGGAACGCGAACACCGGGGAGCTGTTTTTT
CDR3: CATRGQGNANTGELFF

length: 20
D: TRBD2
J: TRBJ2-1
size: NA
V: TRBV12-5
DNA: TGTGCTAGTGGTTTGGAGGGTGTACTAGCGGGAGGGGGCTCCTACAATGAGCAGTTCTTC
CDR3: CASGLEGVLAGGGSYNEQFF

length: 17
D: TRBD2
J: TRBJ2-3
size: NA
V: TRBV24-1
DNA: TGTGCCACCAGTGATTTTCTGGGGAGGGGAACGAAAGATACGCAGTATTTT
CDR3: CATSDFLGRGTKDTQYF

length: 16
D: TRBD2
J: TRBJ2-1
size: once
V: TRBV24-1
DNA: TGTGCCACCAGTGACCCGGGACTAGCGGAATACAATGAGCAGTTCTTC
CDR3: CATSDPGLAEYNEQFF